This T cell receptor (beta chain) was recorded in a study of monozygotic twins with inflammatory bowel disease. Study results and caveats: Lower sharing of clonotypes with other individuals was seen in IBD patients than in healthy twins. This was most marked in patients showing signs of disease activity. It was observed that concordant and discordant twins did not differ in repertoire similarity, possibly given limited power.

For this clonotype: Its target is unknown.

This CDR3 is 16 amino acids long. CDR1 KGHSH and CDR2 LQKENI come from the germline V gene. Reanalyzing the 5' RACE reads, TCRdb keeps one entry per CDR3 protein, without DNA. The sample table sets out over 350,000 distinct CDR3 sequences. The clonotype was recovered from a human donor with ulcerative colitis or Crohn's disease, or a healthy co-twin of an affected twin (not recorded which). The chain joins TRBV18 to TRBJ2-2; TCRdb's D gene call, TRBD1, goes unchecked for lack of DNA. Sample: blood. The CDR3: CASSPPTGRETGELFF.